A selection of T cell receptor beta chains follows, all from one sample in a study of CD8 T cells in ankylosing spondylitis. In TCRdb, the 5' RACE reads were re-called with MiXCR into one record per CDR3 protein. The sample yields around 340,000 distinct CDR3 sequences, 20% seen once. The sequencing sample was made of blood, either unsorted or a sorted T cell fraction (not recorded which). The receptor source for this set is a male donor with ankylosing spondylitis or in good health (not recorded which). CDR3s include the opening cysteine and the closing phenylalanine or tryptophan. The D gene is left open where the match is weak. Rows give clone size only sometimes, using once, few, many, or a class for an expanded clone.

J	size	V	D	CDR3	DNA
TRBJ2-5	few	TRBV7-8	-	CASSLGTGAETQYF	TGTGCCAGCAGCTTAGGGACGGGAGCGGAGACCCAGTACTTC
TRBJ2-5	many	TRBV12-3/TRBV12-4	-	CASTPRSQETQYF	TGTGCCAGCACCCCGCGGTCCCAAGAGACCCAGTACTTC
TRBJ2-1	many	TRBV27	TRBD1	CASSQQGALNNEQFF	TGTGCCAGCAGTCAACAGGGGGCTCTCAACAATGAGCAGTTCTTC
TRBJ2-7	-	TRBV9	TRBD1	CASSANRGPLVEQYF	TGTGCCAGCAGCGCAAACAGGGGGCCGCTTGTCGAGCAGTACTTC
TRBJ2-3	few	TRBV6-4	-	CASSVTSTDTQYF	TGTGCCAGCAGTGTAACTAGCACAGATACGCAGTATTTT
TRBJ2-7	-	TRBV5-6	-	CASSFRDNSYEQYF	TGTGCCAGCAGCTTTCGGGACAACTCCTACGAGCAGTACTTC
TRBJ2-7	-	TRBV29-1	TRBD1	CSVTYRGRSVEQYF	TGCAGCGTCACTTACAGGGGAAGGTCGGTGGAGCAGTACTTC
TRBJ2-7	-	TRBV27	-	CASSLSIVDGVFEQYF	TGTGCCAGCAGTTTATCTATTGTGGACGGTGTTTTCGAGCAGTACTTC
TRBJ1-1	-	TRBV15	-	CATRRGNTEAFF	TGTGCCACCCGAAGGGGAAACACTGAAGCTTTCTTT
TRBJ2-3	few	TRBV9	-	CASSVAKAVRGPDTQYF	TGTGCCAGCAGCGTAGCCAAGGCCGTCCGCGGGCCAGATACGCAGTATTTT
TRBJ2-7	-	TRBV20-1	TRBD1	CSGGQASYEQYF	TGCAGTGGAGGACAGGCCTCCTACGAGCAGTACTTC
TRBJ2-4	many	TRBV27	TRBD1	CASSLQHRGVQYF	TGTGCCAGCAGTCTTCAACACAGGGGGGTTCAGTACTTC
TRBJ2-7	-	TRBV28	-	CASSSTRVRLHYEQYF	TGTGCCAGCAGTTCCACAAGAGTGCGACTCCACTACGAGCAGTACTTC
TRBJ2-1	few	TRBV29-1	-	CSVEVATYNEQFF	TGCAGCGTTGAAGTTGCTACCTACAATGAGCAGTTCTTC
TRBJ2-3	-	TRBV10-3	TRBD2	CAISKTSGRTDTQYF	TGTGCCATCAGTAAGACTAGCGGTCGCACAGATACGCAGTATTTT
TRBJ2-3	-	TRBV20-1	TRBD1	CSAKQGLFTDTQYF	TGCAGTGCGAAACAGGGGTTGTTCACAGATACGCAGTATTTT
TRBJ2-5	-	TRBV9	TRBD2	CASSVSGGLRETQYF	TGTGCCAGCAGCGTTTCGGGGGGGCTAAGAGAGACCCAGTACTTC
TRBJ2-2	-	TRBV6-5	-	CASSYEPGDASTGELFF	TGTGCCAGCAGTTACGAGCCAGGGGATGCGAGCACCGGGGAGCTGTTTTTT
TRBJ1-6	few	TRBV7-6	-	CASSLGDRGFSPLHF	TGTGCCAGCAGCTTGGGGGACCGGGGTTTTTCACCCCTCCACTTT
TRBJ2-3	-	TRBV5-5	-	CASSLTRQKADTQYF	TGTGCCAGCAGCTTGACCCGCCAGAAAGCAGATACGCAGTATTTT
TRBJ2-7	-	TRBV4-1	TRBD2	CASTPGRGSYEQYF	TGCGCCAGCACCCCGGGGAGGGGCTCCTACGAGCAGTACTTC
TRBJ2-7	-	TRBV4-2	TRBD2	CASSPTASGGTYEQYF	TGTGCCAGCAGCCCCACGGCTAGCGGGGGGACCTACGAGCAGTACTTC
TRBJ2-3	-	TRBV2	-	CASRPLLGTDTQYF	TGTGCCAGCAGGCCTTTATTGGGGACAGATACGCAGTATTTT
TRBJ2-2	few	TRBV12-3/TRBV12-4	-	CASRPGGGELFF	TGTGCCAGCAGGCCTGGTGGCGGGGAGCTGTTTTTT
TRBJ2-2	few	TRBV20-1	-	CSARSSNTGELFF	TGCAGTGCTAGATCCTCTAACACCGGGGAGCTGTTTTTT
TRBJ2-7	few	TRBV4-1	-	CASSQSEYGTYEQYF	TGCGCCAGCAGCCAAAGCGAGTACGGCACCTACGAGCAGTACTTC
TRBJ2-7	few	TRBV12-3/TRBV12-4	-	CASSPTENYEQYF	TGTGCCAGCAGCCCGACAGAAAACTACGAGCAGTACTTC
TRBJ2-7	-	TRBV7-9	-	CASSDQGYEQYF	TGTGCCAGCAGCGACCAGGGGTACGAGCAGTACTTC
TRBJ2-1	few	TRBV12-3/TRBV12-4	-	CASRGTNNRVWDEQFF	TGTGCCAGCAGGGGTACCAACAACAGGGTCTGGGATGAGCAGTTCTTC
TRBJ2-2	-	TRBV10-3	TRBD2	CAISEGTSVTGELFF	TGTGCCATCAGCGAGGGGACTAGCGTTACCGGGGAGCTGTTTTTT
TRBJ2-2	few	TRBV20-1	-	CSASGVPNTGELFF	TGCAGTGCTTCGGGGGTCCCGAACACCGGGGAGCTGTTTTTT
TRBJ2-1	few	TRBV20-1	-	CSARIPPGYNEQFF	TGCAGTGCTAGGATCCCCCCGGGCTACAATGAGCAGTTCTTC
TRBJ2-1	-	TRBV4-1	-	CASSHGSTYNEQFF	TGCGCCAGCAGCCATGGATCTACATACAATGAGCAGTTCTTC
TRBJ1-4	few	TRBV7-6	-	CASSLDGPHEKLFF	TGTGCCAGCAGCTTAGACGGGCCCCATGAAAAACTGTTTTTT
TRBJ2-1	few	TRBV9	-	CASSELVTSYNEQFF	TGTGCCAGCAGCGAACTAGTAACTTCTTACAATGAGCAGTTCTTC
TRBJ1-3	-	TRBV5-1	-	CASSLGQGVSGNTIYF	TGCGCCAGCAGCTTGGGCCAGGGCGTCAGTGGAAACACCATATATTTT
TRBJ2-5	once	TRBV2	TRBD1	CASNPPYDRAWGETQYF	TGTGCCAGCAATCCCCCGTACGACAGGGCGTGGGGAGAGACCCAGTACTTC
TRBJ2-1	-	TRBV20-1	-	CSALLIGYNEQFF	TGCAGTGCTCTCCTGATTGGATACAATGAGCAGTTCTTC
TRBJ2-3	few	TRBV15	TRBD2	CATRGSGGLSTDTQYF	TGTGCCACCAGGGGCAGCGGGGGGTTGAGCACAGATACGCAGTATTTT